This T cell receptor (beta chain) was obtained from a study of molecular identifiers for immune sequencing clone quantification. Study at large: Replicate experiments divided RNA from about 19,000 or 110,000 naive CD8 cells into five parts and sequenced four. Regarding the study as a whole: Over 98% of CMV-specific effector molecules, but under 1% of naive ones, were in clones above 20 copies.

V was clipped by 0 bases and J by 7 bases, with 6 bases between them. The CDR3 is 12 amino acids. The germline gives CDR1 KGHDR, CDR2 SFDVKD. Preparation methods for the bulk TCR libraries were those previously described, with listed TCR primers. TCRdb re-called the PCR reads through MiXCR, storing one row per CDR3 protein. The data contain approximately 680,000 distinct CDR3 sequences, around 25% of them singletons. In the case of this clonotype: Its cognate antigen is unknown.

The material sequenced was naive CD8+ T cells from blood, with Jurkat cell RNA spiked in. This sample's subset: FACS-sorted CD8+CD4-CCR7+CD45RA+ naive T cells. This chain connects TRBV24-1 to TRBJ2-7, with a possible D match to TRBD2 (6 bases). This receptor was obtained from a human donor in good health. Some libraries in this study had Jurkat cell RNA spiked in. The CDR3 reads CATSDLAGEQYF. The CDR3 bases are TGTGCCACCAGTGATTTGGCGGGAGAGCAGTACTTC.